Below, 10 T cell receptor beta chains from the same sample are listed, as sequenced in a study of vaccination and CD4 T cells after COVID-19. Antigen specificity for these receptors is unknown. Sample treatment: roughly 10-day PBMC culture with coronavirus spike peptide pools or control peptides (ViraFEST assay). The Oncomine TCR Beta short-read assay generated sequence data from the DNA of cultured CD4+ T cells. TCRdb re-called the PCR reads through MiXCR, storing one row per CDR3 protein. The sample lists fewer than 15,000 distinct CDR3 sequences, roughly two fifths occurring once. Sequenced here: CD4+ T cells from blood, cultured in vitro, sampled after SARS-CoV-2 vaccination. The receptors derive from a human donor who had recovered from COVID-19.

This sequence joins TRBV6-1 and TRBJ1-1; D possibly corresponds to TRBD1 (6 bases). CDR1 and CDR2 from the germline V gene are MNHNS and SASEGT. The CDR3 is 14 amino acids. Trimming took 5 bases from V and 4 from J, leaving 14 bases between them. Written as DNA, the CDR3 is TGTGCCAGCAGTCCCAGGGGTTGGGGCACTGAAGCTTTCTTT. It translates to CASSPRGWGTEAFF.

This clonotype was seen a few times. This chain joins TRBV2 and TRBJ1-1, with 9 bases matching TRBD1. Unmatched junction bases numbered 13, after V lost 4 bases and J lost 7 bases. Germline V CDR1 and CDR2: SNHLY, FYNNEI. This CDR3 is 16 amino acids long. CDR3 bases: TGTGCCAGCAGTGGCCTCGGGACAGGGAATTTCGGTGAAGCTTTCTTT. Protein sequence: CASSGLGTGNFGEAFF.

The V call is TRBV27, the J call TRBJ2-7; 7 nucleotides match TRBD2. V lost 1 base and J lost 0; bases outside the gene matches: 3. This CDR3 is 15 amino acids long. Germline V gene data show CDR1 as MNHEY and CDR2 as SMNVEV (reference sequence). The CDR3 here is CASSLFGGSSYEQYF. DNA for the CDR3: TGTGCCAGCAGTTTATTTGGCGGGAGCTCCTACGAGCAGTACTTC.

This CDR3 is CASSAGGGDEKLFF. DNA for the CDR3: TGTGCCAGCAGTGCGGGAGGGGGCGATGAAAAACTGTTTTTT. The chain uses TRBV28 and TRBJ1-4, with 7 bases aligning to TRBD1. There are 14 residues in the CDR3. J gave up 6 bases and V 5 bases, and 6 bases lay outside the gene matches. Germline values: CDR1 MDHEN, CDR2 SYDVKM.

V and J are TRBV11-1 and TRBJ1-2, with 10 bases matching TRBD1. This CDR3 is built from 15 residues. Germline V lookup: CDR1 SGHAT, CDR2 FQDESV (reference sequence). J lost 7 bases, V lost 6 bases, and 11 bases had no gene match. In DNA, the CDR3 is TGTGCCAGCAGTTTTAGACAGGGGGCCGAGCGTGGCTACACCTTC. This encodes CASSFRQGAERGYTF.

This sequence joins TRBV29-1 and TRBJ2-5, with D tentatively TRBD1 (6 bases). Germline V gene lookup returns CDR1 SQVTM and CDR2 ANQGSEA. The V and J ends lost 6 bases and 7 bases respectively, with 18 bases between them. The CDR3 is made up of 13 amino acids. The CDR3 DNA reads TGCAGCGTGTTACCGGGACATGGAGTGACCCAGTACTTC. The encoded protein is CSVLPGHGVTQYF.

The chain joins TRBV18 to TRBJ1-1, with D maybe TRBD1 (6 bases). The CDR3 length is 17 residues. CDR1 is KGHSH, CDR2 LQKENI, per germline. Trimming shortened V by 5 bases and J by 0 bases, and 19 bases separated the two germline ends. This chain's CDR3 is CASSGRTGPSVNTEAFF. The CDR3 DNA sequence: TGTGCCAGCTCAGGTCGAACAGGGCCGTCGGTGAACACTGAAGCTTTCTTT.

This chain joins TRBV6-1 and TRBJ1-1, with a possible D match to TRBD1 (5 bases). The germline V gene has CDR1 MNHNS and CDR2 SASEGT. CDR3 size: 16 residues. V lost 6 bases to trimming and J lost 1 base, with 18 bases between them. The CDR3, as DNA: TGTGCCAGCAGCCAATGGTGGGACGGAGGGAACACTGAAGCTTTCTTT. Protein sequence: CASSQWWDGGNTEAFF.

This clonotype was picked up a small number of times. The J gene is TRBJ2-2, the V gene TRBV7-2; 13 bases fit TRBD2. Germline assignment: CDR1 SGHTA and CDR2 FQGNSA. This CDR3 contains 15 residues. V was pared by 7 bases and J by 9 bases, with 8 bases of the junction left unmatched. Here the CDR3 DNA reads TGTGCCAGCACGCCGACTAGCGGGAGGTCCCGGGAGCTGTTTTTT. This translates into CASTPTSGRSRELFF.

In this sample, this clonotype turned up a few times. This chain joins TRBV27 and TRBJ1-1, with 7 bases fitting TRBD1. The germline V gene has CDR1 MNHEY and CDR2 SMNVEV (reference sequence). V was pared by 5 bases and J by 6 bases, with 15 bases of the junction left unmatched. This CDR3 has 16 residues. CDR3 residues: CASSPLARGGLAEAFF. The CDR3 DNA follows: TGTGCCAGCAGTCCGCTCGCCAGGGGGGGGTTGGCTGAAGCTTTCTTT.